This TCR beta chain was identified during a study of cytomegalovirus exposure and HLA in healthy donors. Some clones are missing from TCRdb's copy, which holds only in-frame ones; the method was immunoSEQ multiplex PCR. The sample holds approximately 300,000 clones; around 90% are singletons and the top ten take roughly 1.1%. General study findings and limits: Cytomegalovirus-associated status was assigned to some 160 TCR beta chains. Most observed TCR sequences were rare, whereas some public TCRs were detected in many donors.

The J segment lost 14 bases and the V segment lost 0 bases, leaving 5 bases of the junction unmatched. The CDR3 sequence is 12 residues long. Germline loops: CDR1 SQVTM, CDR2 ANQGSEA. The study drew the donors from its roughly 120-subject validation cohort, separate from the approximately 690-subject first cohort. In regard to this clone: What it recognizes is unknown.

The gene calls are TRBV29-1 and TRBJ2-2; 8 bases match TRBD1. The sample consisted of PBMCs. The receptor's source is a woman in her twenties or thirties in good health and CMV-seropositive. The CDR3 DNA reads TGCAGCGTTGAAGATCATGGGACAGGACTGTTTTTT. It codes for CSVEDHGTGLFF.